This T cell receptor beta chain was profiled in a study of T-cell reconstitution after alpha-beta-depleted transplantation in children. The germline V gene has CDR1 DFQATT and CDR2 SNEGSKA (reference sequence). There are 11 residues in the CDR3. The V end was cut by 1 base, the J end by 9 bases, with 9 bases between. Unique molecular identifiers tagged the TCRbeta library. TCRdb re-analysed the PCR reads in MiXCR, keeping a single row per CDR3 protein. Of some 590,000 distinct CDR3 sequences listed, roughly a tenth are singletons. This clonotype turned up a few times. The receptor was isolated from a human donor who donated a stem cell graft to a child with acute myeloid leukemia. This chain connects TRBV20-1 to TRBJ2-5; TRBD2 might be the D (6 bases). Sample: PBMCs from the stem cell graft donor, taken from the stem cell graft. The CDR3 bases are TGCAGTGCTAGAGCGGAGCGGGCCCAGTACTTC. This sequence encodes CSARAERAQYF.